This entry features one TCR beta chain sequence. The antigen is unknown. The CDR3 is made up of 17 amino acids. CDR1 and CDR2 from the germline V gene are SGHTS and YDEGEE. After removal of 0 bases from V and 2 bases from J, the junction contained 4 bases not matched to a gene. Assay: immunoSEQ multiplex PCR; the TCRdb copy retains only in-frame clones and omits some. The sample yields over 100,000 clones, 90% to 95% seen once. This entry is derived from a study of graft-versus-host responses after intestinal transplantation. Study-level background: Recipients had transplants, and these were multivisceral, liver-intestinal, or isolated intestinal. All recipients were given anti-thymocyte globulin induction, and tacrolimus and steroids were then administered for about three years. Whole-study results and caveats: Within the allografts of patients who had graft-donor T cell macrochimerism, graft-versus-host to host-versus-graft clonal ratios were high.

The TCR was taken from a human donor who was the organ donor for an intestinal transplant. This sequence joins TRBV5-8 and TRBJ2-3; 12 positions match TRBD2. Specimen: unstimulated CD4+ T cells sorted from spleen or lymph node cells, collected before transplant. CDR3: CASSLAGTSGSTDTQYF. The CDR3 nucleotides are TGTGCCAGCAGCTTGGCCGGGACTAGCGGGTCCACAGATACGCAGTATTTT. The full variable domain, rest sourced from reference TRBV5-8 and TRBJ2-3, is EAGVTQSPTHLIKTRGQQATLRCSPISGHTSVYWYQQALGLGLQFLLWYDEGEERNRGNFPPRFSGRQFPNYSSELNVNALELEDSALYLCASSLAGTSGSTDTQYFGPGTRLTVL.